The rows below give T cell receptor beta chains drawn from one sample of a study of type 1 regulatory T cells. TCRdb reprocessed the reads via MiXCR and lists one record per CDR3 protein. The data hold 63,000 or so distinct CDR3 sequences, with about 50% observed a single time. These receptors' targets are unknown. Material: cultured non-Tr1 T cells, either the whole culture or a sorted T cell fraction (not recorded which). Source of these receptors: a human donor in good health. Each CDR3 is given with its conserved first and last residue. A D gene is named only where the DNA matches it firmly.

CDR3aa: CASSIRQGNTEAFF
d_gene: -
v_gene: TRBV7-2

CDR3aa: CASRAGQGVLNTEAFF
d_gene: TRBD1
v_gene: TRBV12-3/TRBV12-4

CDR3aa: CSARDWGPLNTEAFF
d_gene: -
v_gene: TRBV20-1

CDR3aa: CASSQINGEDYGYTF
d_gene: -
v_gene: TRBV12-3/TRBV12-4

CDR3aa: CASSGGLGFNEQFF
d_gene: -
v_gene: TRBV7-6

CDR3aa: CASSTRGGGTGNTIYF
d_gene: -
v_gene: TRBV5-1

CDR3aa: CAISVAGDRGNGELFF
d_gene: TRBD1
v_gene: TRBV10-3

CDR3aa: CASSQDYRNTGELFF
d_gene: -
v_gene: TRBV4-2

CDR3aa: CASSFPEQGIEAFF
d_gene: TRBD1
v_gene: TRBV7-2

CDR3aa: CSAKEESAMGNQPQHF
d_gene: -
v_gene: TRBV20-1

CDR3aa: CAWSVGAWAETQYF
d_gene: -
v_gene: TRBV30

CDR3aa: CASSLSRDRGRGYTF
d_gene: TRBD1
v_gene: TRBV28

CDR3aa: CASGAGVNEKLFF
d_gene: -
v_gene: TRBV6-5

CDR3aa: CASSFRGGGVQETQYF
d_gene: -
v_gene: TRBV7-9

CDR3aa: CASSIPEDYGYTF
d_gene: -
v_gene: TRBV19

CDR3aa: CASSPQGTGRGYSTQYF
d_gene: -
v_gene: TRBV7-3